This TCR beta chain was recorded in a study of cytomegalovirus exposure and HLA in healthy donors. Overall study context: An earlier analysis found around 120 million unique TCR beta sequences from approximately 190 million T cells.

This clone was seen once. Its antigen is not identified. Study results and caveats: Presence/absence results assume similar sequencing depth per donor, which may not hold. Specificity for CMV antigens was confirmed in vitro for a few of the CMV-associated chains.

Both 60 Vbeta primers and 13 Jbeta primers went into the PCR. The assay was immunoSEQ multiplex PCR, and TCRdb's table has in-frame clones only and misses some. This sample has under 150,000 clones, with more than 70% found just once. Sequencing used PBMCs. The source of this sequence is a male donor in good health and CMV-seronegative.

The CDR3 DNA reads TGTGCCAGCAGCGTGGCTAGCGACTACGAGCAGTACTTC. This codes for CASSVASDYEQYF. The genes are TRBV9 and TRBJ2-7; tentative D call: TRBD2 (6 bases). V lost 2 bases, J lost 3 bases, and 9 bases lay in between. The CDR3 runs to 13 residues. In germline, CDR1 is SGDLS, CDR2 YYNGEE.